This T cell receptor (beta chain) was recorded in a study of shared clonotypes between healthy human individuals. In regard to this clone: Its antigen remains unidentified.

This CDR3 comprises 16 residues. V lost 3 bases and J lost 2, with 14 bases in between. Per the germline V gene, CDR1 is GTSNPN and CDR2 is SVGIG (reference sequence). Each sorted subset replicate got 200 ng genomic DNA, 30,000 or so genomes. The data were produced by immunoSEQ multiplex PCR, yet TCRdb's version contains in-frame clones alone and is incomplete. The profile shows a few million clones, less than 95% of them singletons. Findings of the study overall: The small donor group covered limited genetic and exposure diversity. The study found lower generation probabilities in non-shared clonotypes than in those shared by all four donors.

The rearrangement links TRBV30 to TRBJ1-6; a possible D gene is TRBD1 (6 bases). The TCR was taken from a man aged 18 to 29 in good health. Some clones in this sample may be carry-over from other donors' samples. Source material: naive CD4+ T cells from PBMCs. The sample's subset: CD45RA+ positively selected. For the CDR3, the DNA is TGTGCCTGGAGCCCACCCAGGGGAGCCTATAATTCACCCCTCCACTTT. As protein: CAWSPPRGAYNSPLHF.